A single sample is the source of the 28 T cell receptor beta chains below, sequenced in a study of CD8+CD57+ T cells in acquired aplastic anemia. Sequencing was done on patients that had shown CD8+CD57+ cell expansion by flow cytometry. TCR beta VDJ and CDR3 profiling used genomic DNA as template. TCRdb used MiXCR to reprocess the reads, holding one entry per CDR3 protein. The table lists hundreds of thousands of distinct CDR3 sequences, around 30% of them singletons. Sequenced input: sorted CD4+, CD8+, or CD8+CD57+ T cells (not recorded which) from PBMCs. The receptor source for this set is a human donor with aplastic anemia.

This clonotype was counted many times. The V and J genes are TRBV7-9 and TRBJ1-1; a possible D gene is TRBD1 (5 bases). Germline V CDR1 and CDR2: SEHNR, FQNEAQ (reference sequence). V was pared by 2 bases and J by 5 bases, with 9 bases between. CDR3 length: 13 residues. CDR3 in DNA: TGTGCCAGCAGCTTATCTTGGGGGACTGAAGCTTTCTTT. Its translation: CASSLSWGTEAFF.

To note about this clonotype: Possible read error: a much larger clone is one base away. The chain links TRBV7-2 to TRBJ1-5, with no clear D. The germline gives CDR1 SGHTA, CDR2 FQGNSA. This CDR3 spans 15 amino acids. V was trimmed by 2 bases and J by 2 bases, leaving 10 bases between them. The CDR3 spells CASSLSLRGNQPQHF. DNA of the CDR3: TGTGCCAGCAGCTTATCACTGAGAGGCAATCAGCCCCAGCATTTT. Combining the CDR3 with reference TRBV7-2 and TRBJ1-5 gives the whole variable domain GAGVSQSPSNKVTEKGKDVELRCDPISGHTALYWYRQSLGQGLEFLIYFQGNSAPDKSGLPSDRFSAERTGGSVSTLTIQRTQQEDSAVYLCASSLSLRGNQPQHFGDGTRLSIL.

This clonotype has more than one count but fewer than ten. The gene calls are TRBV10-3 and TRBJ2-7, with D hard to call. In germline, CDR1 is ENHRY, CDR2 SYGVKD. V lost 3 bases and J 3 bases, leaving 6 bases between the germline ends. The CDR3 extends over 12 amino acids. CDR3 coding DNA: TGTGCCATCAGTGACTCTCTCTACGAGCAGTACTTC. It is translated as CAISDSLYEQYF.

V usage is TRBV5-6 and J usage is TRBJ1-6, with TRBD1 matching 8 bases. CDR1 is SGHDT, CDR2 YYEEEE, per germline. Germline trimming cut 4 bases from V and 6 bases from J; bases unmatched to any gene: 6. The CDR3 totals 15 residues. The DNA for the CDR3 is TGTGCCAGCAGCCGCCCGCAGGGGGCTAATTCACCCCTCCACTTT. This sequence encodes CASSRPQGANSPLHF.

The rearrangement uses TRBV15 and TRBJ2-1; 9 nucleotides match TRBD1. CDR3 size: 13 residues. With V trimmed by 9 bases and J by 3 bases, 3 bases remained unmatched. The germline gives CDR1 LNHNV, CDR2 YYDKDF (reference sequence). The DNA for the CDR3 is TGTGCCACAAAGACAGGGGGCTACAATGAGCAGTTCTTC. Residues: CATKTGGYNEQFF. The whole variable domain, filled in from reference TRBV15 and TRBJ2-1, reads DAMVIQNPRYQVTQFGKPVTLSCSQTLNHNVMYWYQQKSSQAPKLLFHYYDKDFNNEADTPDNFQSRRPNTSFCFLDIRSPGLGDTAMYLCATKTGGYNEQFFGPGTRLTVL.

This clonotype was recorded many times. The chain joins TRBV12-3 or TRBV12-4 to TRBJ2-7, with unresolved D. This CDR3 has 12 amino acids. V lost 0 bases and J 6 bases, leaving 6 bases between the germline ends. CDR3 in DNA: TGTGCCAGCAGTTTAGCGTTGGGCGAGCAGTACTTC. This translates into CASSLALGEQYF.

This chain joins TRBV11-2 and TRBJ1-4; D unresolved. The germline CDR1 and CDR2 sequences are SGHAT and FQNNGV. The CDR3 is 14 residues long. V was clipped by 7 bases and J by 0 bases, with 9 bases between them. CDR3 DNA: TGTGCCAGCACTTTCGACGCAACTAATGAAAAACTGTTTTTT. Translated, it gives CASTFDATNEKLFF.

In this sample, this clonotype turned up a few times. The V gene is TRBV6-1, the J gene TRBJ1-5; possibly TRBD1 for D (6 bases). The germline V gene has CDR1 MNHNS and CDR2 SASEGT. V shed 6 bases and J shed 4 bases, with 13 bases lying between them. This CDR3 contains 14 residues. CDR3 DNA sequence: TGTGCCAGCAGAGCGGGACACCTAAATCAGCCCCAGCATTTT. Protein product: CASRAGHLNQPQHF.

The chain recombines TRBV20-1 with TRBJ1-5; the match to TRBD1 covers 12 bases. CDR1 is DFQATT and CDR2 is SNEGSKA in the germline V gene (reference sequence). Germline trimming cut 5 bases from V and 5 bases from J; bases unmatched to any gene: 1. This CDR3 has 13 amino acids. The CDR3 coding sequence is TGCAGTGCTGGGACAGGGGGCGATCAGCCCCAGCATTTT. Residues: CSAGTGGDQPQHF.

V and J are TRBV3-1 and TRBJ1-5; D perhaps matches TRBD1 (5 bases). The V end was cut by 0 bases, the J end by 0 bases, with 12 bases between. The germline V gene has CDR1 LGHDT and CDR2 YNNKEL (reference sequence). The CDR3 covers 17 residues. The CDR3 spells CASSQDRGDGSNQPQHF. The CDR3 nucleotides are TGTGCCAGCAGCCAAGATCGTGGGGACGGTAGCAATCAGCCCCAGCATTTT.

This clonotype was recorded many times. V gene TRBV4-1 combines with J gene TRBJ1-2; D remains ambiguous. The CDR3 loop spans 11 amino acids. Trimming took 0 bases from V and 9 from J, leaving 5 bases between them. Germline CDR1 reads MGHRA; CDR2 reads YSYEKL. In nucleotides, the CDR3 is TGCGCCAGCAGCCAAGAAGCCCGCTACACCTTC. Amino acid sequence: CASSQEARYTF.

The chain couples TRBV6-2 or TRBV6-3 to TRBJ1-3; TRBD1 might be the D (6 bases). CDR3 length equals 16 residues. CDR1 is MNHEY and CDR2 is SVGEGT in the germline V gene. The ends were cut back, 5 bases at V and 2 bases at J, with 16 bases in the middle. As DNA, the CDR3 is TGTGCCAGCAGTAAGGGACATCTCCGCCCTGGAAACACCATATATTTT. It is translated as CASSKGHLRPGNTIYF.

This clonotype has a handful of counts. The CDR3 DNA follows: TGTGCCAGCAGAGACCTTACCTCATACGAGCAGTACTTC. This encodes CASRDLTSYEQYF. The rearrangement links TRBV7-2 to TRBJ2-7; no firm D call. The CDR3 length is 13 residues. CDR1 and CDR2 from the germline V gene are SGHTA and FQGNSA. Trimming removed 6 bases from V and 4 bases from J, with 13 bases in between.

The table lists this clonotype with a few counts. The rearrangement links TRBV6-1 to TRBJ2-5; D perhaps matches TRBD2 (7 bases). The CDR3 runs to 14 residues. Germline loops: CDR1 MNHNS, CDR2 SASEGT. The V gene lost 8 bases and the J gene lost 5 bases, with 18 bases spanning the gap. The chain's CDR3 is CASGLRGRGETQYF. The CDR3 region has the DNA TGTGCCAGCGGCCTAAGGGGGAGGGGGGAGACCCAGTACTTC.

This clonotype is a singleton in its sample. The chain uses TRBV25-1 and TRBJ2-5, with 10 bases lining up with TRBD1. This CDR3 spans 17 amino acids. Germline CDR1 MGHDK, CDR2 SYGVNS. V lost 8 bases, J lost 5 bases, and 17 bases stayed unmatched. DNA for the CDR3: TGTGCCAGCCATGGCTCGGGACAGGGGCCTGGATGGGAGACCCAGTACTTC. Its translation: CASHGSGQGPGWETQYF.

This clonotype was counted at least ten times. The chain combines TRBV12-3 or TRBV12-4 with TRBJ1-1, with D hard to call. With 2 bases removed from V and 1 base from J, the gap between germline ends came to 5 bases. The CDR3 consists of 13 residues. The CDR3 region is CASSLMENTEAFF. The CDR3 bases are TGTGCCAGCAGTTTAATGGAGAACACTGAAGCTTTCTTT.

The chain couples TRBV7-9 to TRBJ2-1, with 9 bases lining up with TRBD1. V shed 5 bases, J shed 5 bases, and the junction held 7 bases outside the gene matches. This CDR3 region has 15 residues. Germline V gene sequence: CDR1 SEHNR, CDR2 FQNEAQ (reference sequence). The CDR3 spells CASSEQGALNNEQFF. The CDR3 DNA sequence: TGTGCCAGCAGCGAACAGGGGGCGCTGAACAATGAGCAGTTCTTC.

This clonotype was detected a few times. The CDR3 reads CASSDRAASGTDTQYF. CDR3 in DNA: TGTGCCAGCAGCGACCGGGCGGCAAGCGGCACAGATACGCAGTATTTT. The gene calls are TRBV9 and TRBJ2-3, with D uncertain. The CDR3 covers 16 residues. Deletions cut 3 bases from V and 1 base from J, with 15 bases between. Germline V lookup: CDR1 SGDLS, CDR2 YYNGEE.

This chain connects TRBV7-8 to TRBJ2-3, with D maybe TRBD1 (7 bases). Trimming removed 5 bases from V and 4 bases from J, with 13 bases in between. CDR1 is SGHVS, CDR2 FQNEAQ, per germline. The CDR3 totals 14 residues. The CDR3 sequence is CASSVRGDADTQYF. Written as DNA, the CDR3 is TGTGCCAGCAGCGTCAGGGGGGATGCAGATACGCAGTATTTT.

This clonotype was seen a handful of times. This clone may be a read error of a much larger clone one base away. This chain uses TRBV9 with TRBJ1-2; TRBD1 aligns across 10 bases. CDR1 is SGDLS and CDR2 is YYNGEE in the germline V gene. V dropped 1 base and J dropped 6; count of bases not matched to a gene: 6. This CDR3 is 15 amino acids long. This chain's CDR3 is CASSVPPGQGNGYTF. The CDR3 DNA reads as TGTGCCAGCAGCGTACCTCCGGGACAGGGGAATGGCTACACCTTC.

This clonotype was detected a few times. V usage is TRBV15 and J usage is TRBJ1-2, with 7 bases that match TRBD1. Germline V gene lookup returns CDR1 LNHNV and CDR2 YYDKDF (reference sequence). V shed 6 bases and J 2 bases; nucleotides not matched to a gene: 6. The CDR3 is 14 residues long. CDR3 residues: CATSWTGSNYGYTF. In DNA form, the CDR3 reads TGTGCCACCAGTTGGACAGGTTCGAACTATGGCTACACCTTC.

This clonotype occurred many times. The chain has TRBV2 and TRBJ2-7; TRBD2 aligns across 12 bases. The CDR3 contains 14 residues. Germline lookup yields CDR1 SNHLY and CDR2 FYNNEI. V dropped 8 bases and J dropped 0; count of bases not matched to a gene: 2. The DNA of the CDR3 is TGTGCCAGCGGACTAGCGGGGCGCTCCTACGAGCAGTACTTC. Translating it yields CASGLAGRSYEQYF. The variable domain in full, completed from reference TRBV2 and TRBJ2-7, reads EPEVTQTPSHQVTQMGQEVILRCVPISNHLYFYWYRQILGQKVEFLVSFYNNEISEKSEIFDDQFSVERPDGSNFTLKIRSTKLEDSAMYFCASGLAGRSYEQYFGPGTRLTVT.

In its sample, this clonotype was seen once. The rearrangement links TRBV20-1 to TRBJ2-1, with 8 positions matching TRBD2. The CDR3 consists of 15 residues. Trimming took 5 bases from V and 4 from J; bases not matched to a gene: 10. Germline V gene lookup returns CDR1 DFQATT and CDR2 SNEGSKA (reference sequence). The CDR3 nucleotides are TGCAGTGCTCACTTCGGGGGGGGGAATTACAATGAGCAGTTCTTC. Encoded protein: CSAHFGGGNYNEQFF.

Comment on this clonotype: One junction end disagrees with the germline gene, perhaps due to a read error. The J gene is TRBJ2-7, the V gene TRBV10-3; D may be TRBD1 (6 bases). The CDR3 totals 14 residues. The germline V gene has CDR1 ENHRY and CDR2 SYGVKD. The CDR3: CASSYSGGRYEQYF. The CDR3 DNA reads TGTGCCAGCAGTTACTCTGGGGGCAGGTACGAGCAGTACTTC.

Points on this clonotype: A much larger clone lies one base from this, so it may be a read error. CDR3 in amino acids: CSGAGTNYGQYF. The CDR3 DNA reads TGCAGTGGGGCAGGGACTAACTACGGGCAGTACTTC. The rearrangement uses TRBV20-1 and TRBJ2-7; 7 nucleotides match TRBD2. Germline CDR1 and CDR2: DFQATT and SNEGSKA (reference sequence). The length of the CDR3 is 12 residues.

The chain joins TRBV9 to TRBJ2-1, with D perhaps TRBD1 or TRBD2 (6 bases each). CDR3 size: 15 residues. Trimming pared 0 bases from V and 5 bases from J, leaving 12 bases between. CDR1 and CDR2 from the germline V gene are SGDLS and YYNGEE. The CDR3 bases are TGTGCCAGCAGCGTAGCTGGGGGGCCAAACAATGAGCAGTTCTTC. Translated: CASSVAGGPNNEQFF.

This clonotype has only one observation. The chain employs TRBV25-1 and TRBJ2-1, with D perhaps matching TRBD1 (6 bases). V was trimmed by 6 bases and J by 6 bases, leaving 18 bases between them. CDR3 size: 15 residues. Germline CDR1 MGHDK, CDR2 SYGVNS. The CDR3 here is CASSERQGYFNEQFF. CDR3 coding DNA: TGTGCCAGCAGCGAGAGGCAGGGGTACTTCAATGAGCAGTTCTTC.

This clonotype has a single count. The V call is TRBV2, the J call TRBJ2-7; 10 positions match TRBD1. Unmatched junction bases numbered 8, after V lost 7 bases and J lost 5 bases. The CDR3 is made up of 14 amino acids. Germline assignment: CDR1 SNHLY and CDR2 FYNNEI. The CDR3 spells CASKTGGLVHEQYF. The CDR3 region has the DNA TGTGCCAGCAAGACAGGGGGCTTGGTCCACGAGCAGTACTTC.